Below are 32 T cell receptor beta chains sequenced from a single sample in a study of cytomegalovirus exposure and HLA in healthy donors. Profiling relied on immunoSEQ multiplex PCR, and the TCRdb table lists in-frame clones only, not all of them. The sample yields some 120,000 clones, 85% to 90% seen once. The specimen sequenced was PBMCs. The receptors here all came from a woman in her late teens or twenties in good health and CMV-seronegative.

The gene calls are TRBV6-5 and TRBJ2-7, with TRBD2 matching 11 bases. The germline gives CDR1 MNHEY, CDR2 SVGAGI. The CDR3 sequence is 15 residues long. J lost 5 bases, V lost 4 bases, and 7 bases had no gene match. The CDR3 protein is CASSLTSGKDDEQYF. The CDR3 coding sequence is TGTGCCAGCAGTTTGACTAGCGGGAAGGACGACGAGCAGTACTTC.

This sequence joins TRBV18 and TRBJ1-2; weak D call: TRBD1 (6 bases). Looked up from germline, CDR1 is KGHSH and CDR2 is LQKENI. This CDR3 comprises 14 residues. Trimming pared 5 bases from V and 7 bases from J, leaving 17 bases between. CDR3 sequence (DNA): TGTGCCAGCTCATTCAGTCGACAGGAGGCTGGCTACACCTTC. This translates into CASSFSRQEAGYTF.

The CDR3 here is CASSAGTGITEAFF. Written as DNA, the CDR3 is TGTGCCAGCAGTGCCGGGACAGGGATCACTGAAGCTTTCTTT. The J gene is TRBJ1-1, the V gene TRBV6-5; 9 nucleotides line up with TRBD1. The CDR3 runs 14 residues. V dropped 5 bases and J dropped 4; count of bases not matched to a gene: 5. Germline V CDR1 and CDR2: MNHEY, SVGAGI.

This chain links TRBV9 with TRBJ2-1; D unresolved. The CDR3 has 13 amino acids. V dropped 4 bases and J dropped 6 bases, with 11 bases sitting between them. CDR1 is SGDLS and CDR2 is YYNGEE in the germline V gene. CDR3 nucleotides: TGTGCCAGCAGCTCGAGAGATAGCAATGAGCAGTTCTTC. Protein product: CASSSRDSNEQFF.

The chain carries TRBV4-3 and TRBJ2-2; 9 positions agree with TRBD1. CDR3 length: 17 residues. J lost 4 bases, V lost 0 bases, and 6 bases had no gene match. Germline V gene data show CDR1 as LGHNA and CDR2 as YSLEER. Here the CDR3 DNA reads TGCGCCAGCAGCCAAGATGGGACAGGGTCGAGCACCGGGGAGCTGTTTTTT. Amino acids: CASSQDGTGSSTGELFF.

The chain employs TRBV9 and TRBJ2-7; perhaps TRBD2 as D (6 bases). Trimming stripped 0 bases from V and 2 bases from J, with 9 bases between. Germline lookup yields CDR1 SGDLS and CDR2 YYNGEE. The CDR3 is 14 residues long. The CDR3 DNA sequence: TGTGCCAGCAGCGTAGCGGGAGAAACCTACGAGCAGTACTTC. This gives the protein CASSVAGETYEQYF.

CDR3 loop: CASSPFIGVRGEQFF. The DNA for the CDR3 is TGTGCCAGCAGCCCCTTTATAGGGGTGAGAGGTGAGCAGTTCTTC. This chain connects TRBV28 to TRBJ2-1; tentatively, D is TRBD1 (5 bases). V was trimmed by 6 bases and J by 9 bases, leaving 21 bases between them. The CDR3 loop spans 15 amino acids. Germline V CDR1 and CDR2: MDHEN, SYDVKM.

V usage is TRBV11-2 and J usage is TRBJ2-7; D is unclear. The germline CDR1 and CDR2 sequences are SGHAT and FQNNGV. CDR3 length: 14 amino acids. V lost 5 bases and J lost 0, with 11 bases in between. CDR3 sequence (DNA): TGTGCCAGCAGCCCAACCCTAGTCTCCTACGAGCAGTACTTC. Amino acid sequence: CASSPTLVSYEQYF.

In the case of this clone: This specimen includes other DNA sequences encoding the same CDR3. The chain carries TRBV10-1 and TRBJ2-1; 11 bases are shared with TRBD2. This CDR3 spans 14 amino acids. From germline, CDR1 is WNHNN and CDR2 SYGVQD (reference sequence). V lost 9 bases and J lost 8; bases outside the gene matches: 9. The CDR3: CASRSGRARDEQFF. CDR3 DNA: TGCGCCAGTCGTAGCGGGAGGGCGCGGGATGAGCAGTTCTTC.

The rearrangement links TRBV7-2 to TRBJ2-3, with D possibly matching TRBD2 (5 bases). Germline V gene data show CDR1 as SGHTA and CDR2 as FQGNSA. This CDR3 has 13 amino acids. The V and J ends lost 2 bases and 6 bases respectively, with 9 bases between them. The DNA for the CDR3 is TGTGCCAGCAGCTTAACGGAGGTTGATACGCAGTATTTT. It translates to CASSLTEVDTQYF.

The chain has TRBV2 and TRBJ2-5; possibly TRBD1 for D (6 bases). With 9 bases removed from V and 5 bases from J, the gap between germline ends came to 22 bases. The CDR3 runs to 15 residues. Looked up from germline, CDR1 is SNHLY and CDR2 is FYNNEI. The CDR3, as DNA: TGTGCCAGTAGAAGGGGGACCTCCAGGGTTGAGACCCAGTACTTC. Encoded protein: CASRRGTSRVETQYF.

Remarks on this clone: Other DNA sequences of this sample code for an identical CDR3. V gene TRBV2 combines with J gene TRBJ2-7; TRBD2 agrees at 7 bases. The CDR3 has 15 amino acids. V was pared by 6 bases and J by 3 bases, with 11 bases of the junction left unmatched. CDR1 SNHLY and CDR2 FYNNEI come from the germline V gene. Here the CDR3 reads CASSDTTSRNYEQYF. CDR3 DNA: TGTGCCAGCAGCGATACGACTAGCAGAAACTACGAGCAGTACTTC.

This rearrangement joins TRBV28 to TRBJ2-2; 8 bases map to TRBD2. V was pared by 6 bases and J by 7 bases, with 10 bases of the junction left unmatched. The CDR3 is 15 amino acids. Germline V CDR1 and CDR2: MDHEN, SYDVKM. CDR3 coding DNA: TGTGCCAGCAGCGGACTACGGGGGGGCGTCGGGGAGCTGTTTTTT. As protein: CASSGLRGGVGELFF. The variable domain in full, completed from reference TRBV28 and TRBJ2-2, reads DVKVTQSSRYLVKRTGEKVFLECVQDMDHENMFWYRQDPGLGLRLIYFSYDVKMKEKGDIPEGYSVSREKKERFSLILESASTNQTSMYLCASSGLRGGVGELFFGEGSRLTVL.

V and J are TRBV7-2 and TRBJ1-5, with D hard to call. This CDR3 region has 13 residues. V lost 2 bases and J lost 7, with 9 bases in between. Germline CDR1 is SGHTA and CDR2 is FQGNSA. CDR3 sequence: CASSLYRRQPQHF. The CDR3 bases are TGTGCCAGCAGCTTATATCGCCGGCAGCCCCAGCATTTT.

The chain combines TRBV7-9 with TRBJ2-7, with a tentative D call TRBD2 (6 bases). Germline CDR1 is SEHNR and CDR2 is FQNEAQ (reference sequence). The CDR3 covers 16 residues. V lost 1 base to trimming and J lost 2 bases, with 15 bases between them. CDR3 in amino acids: CASSLEGLPRTYEQYF. The CDR3 coding sequence is TGTGCCAGCAGCTTAGAAGGACTACCGAGGACCTACGAGCAGTACTTC.

The chain has TRBV5-1 and TRBJ2-7; 7 nucleotides align to TRBD2. Germline V gene data show CDR1 as SGHRS and CDR2 as YFSETQ. The CDR3 is 13 amino acids. Germline trimming cut 3 bases from V and 7 bases from J; bases unmatched to any gene: 7. This chain's CDR3 is CASSWGGPGEQYF. The CDR3 nucleotides are TGCGCCAGCAGCTGGGGGGGACCGGGGGAGCAGTACTTC.

The CDR3 region has the DNA TGTGCCAGCAGCGGAAGTACCGGGACAGCGACCTACGAGCAGTACTTC. Protein sequence: CASSGSTGTATYEQYF. The J gene is TRBJ2-7, the V gene TRBV9; 7 bases line up with TRBD1. The CDR3 covers 16 residues. Germline V gene data show CDR1 as SGDLS and CDR2 as YYNGEE. The J segment lost 2 bases and the V segment lost 3 bases, leaving 11 bases of the junction unmatched.

The CDR3 region has the DNA TGTGCCACAATGGCCGCCGGGGGGCCGGACGAGCAGTACTTC. This translates into CATMAAGGPDEQYF. The J gene is TRBJ2-7, the V gene TRBV10-3; a weak D match, TRBD2 (7 bases). Between the trimmed V and J ends, which lost 10 bases and 5 bases, there was a span of 21 bases. The CDR3 length is 14 residues. Germline lookup yields CDR1 ENHRY and CDR2 SYGVKD.

The CDR3 is CASGDLSNQPQHF. CDR3 bases: TGTGCCAGCGGGGACTTGAGCAATCAGCCCCAGCATTTT. V is TRBV6-1 and J is TRBJ1-5, with D possibly TRBD1 on 5 matching bases. V shed 8 bases and J shed 1 base, with 9 bases lying between them. The CDR3 consists of 13 residues. Germline V gene lookup returns CDR1 MNHNS and CDR2 SASEGT.

This clone was seen only once. The rearrangement joins TRBV19 to TRBJ2-7; 13 bases agree with TRBD2. Germline values: CDR1 LNHDA, CDR2 SQIVND (reference sequence). J gave up 4 bases and V 9 bases, and 6 bases lay outside the gene matches. This CDR3 spans 14 amino acids. As DNA, the CDR3 is TGTGCCAGCAGGACTAGCGGGAGTAGTTACGAGCAGTACTTC. Its translation: CASRTSGSSYEQYF.

The V and J genes are TRBV5-4 and TRBJ2-3; possible D gene TRBD2, 6 bases. Germline V gene data show CDR1 as SGHNT and CDR2 as YYREEE (reference sequence). V was clipped by 2 bases and J by 5 bases, with 9 bases between them. The CDR3 length is 13 residues. The CDR3 region is CASSFGGVDTQYF. The CDR3 nucleotides read TGTGCCAGCAGCTTCGGGGGAGTAGATACGCAGTATTTT.

The rearrangement joins TRBV15 to TRBJ1-1; 8 nucleotides line up with TRBD1. Germline V gives CDR1 LNHNV, CDR2 YYDKDF (reference sequence). V gave up 3 bases and J gave up 5 bases; unmatched junction bases: 8. This CDR3 has 15 amino acids. The CDR3 reads CATSSGTGGKTEAFF. CDR3 bases: TGTGCCACCAGCAGTGGGACAGGAGGGAAGACTGAAGCTTTCTTT.

This clone has only a few counts. The genes are TRBV30 and TRBJ1-5; 8 bases agree with TRBD1. The V and J ends lost 3 bases and 9 bases, in that order; junction bases with no gene match: 10. Germline V lookup: CDR1 GTSNPN, CDR2 SVGIG (reference sequence). CDR3 length equals 14 residues. The CDR3 sequence is CAWRDGQGGSPQHF. The DNA of the CDR3 is TGTGCCTGGAGGGACGGACAGGGAGGGTCGCCCCAGCATTTT.

Only one count was recorded for this clone. The CDR3 DNA sequence: TGTGCCAGCAGCCGCCGGGACAGGGTAGGGATGAACACTGAAGCTTTCTTT. Protein: CASSRRDRVGMNTEAFF. The chain links TRBV14 to TRBJ1-1; TRBD1 agrees at 9 bases. V shed 4 bases, J shed 0 bases, and the junction held 9 bases outside the gene matches. CDR3 length: 17 residues. In germline, CDR1 is SGHDN, CDR2 FVKESK.

The CDR3 loop is CASSSGLAGAEQYF. CDR3 coding DNA: TGTGCCAGCAGCTCGGGACTAGCGGGAGCCGAGCAGTACTTC. The gene calls are TRBV7-2 and TRBJ2-7, with 14 bases aligning to TRBD2. Germline lookup yields CDR1 SGHTA and CDR2 FQGNSA. The CDR3 sequence is 14 residues long. With 4 bases clipped from V and 6 bases from J, the junction kept 2 bases outside the gene matches. Complete variable domain (other parts from reference TRBV7-2 and TRBJ2-7): GAGVSQSPSNKVTEKGKDVELRCDPISGHTALYWYRQSLGQGLEFLIYFQGNSAPDKSGLPSDRFSAERTGGSVSTLTIQRTQQEDSAVYLCASSSGLAGAEQYFGPGTRLTVT.

J is TRBJ2-1 and V is TRBV19; 13 bases agree with TRBD2. V shed 3 bases and J 6 bases; nucleotides not matched to a gene: 14. This CDR3 spans 19 amino acids. Per germline, CDR1 LNHDA and CDR2 SQIVND (reference sequence). Here the CDR3 DNA reads TGTGCCAGTAGTATCGGGCGGATGGCCGGGACTAGCGGGATCAATGAGCAGTTCTTC. This sequence encodes CASSIGRMAGTSGINEQFF.

The chain couples TRBV28 to TRBJ2-7; TRBD1 agrees at 7 bases. The CDR3 consists of 15 residues. Per the germline V gene, CDR1 is MDHEN and CDR2 is SYDVKM. V dropped 6 bases and J dropped 1; count of bases not matched to a gene: 9. Here the CDR3 DNA reads TGTGCCAGCAGCCGGAGACAGGGTAGTTCCTACGAGCAGTACTTC. Protein product: CASSRRQGSSYEQYF.

The chain recombines TRBV19 with TRBJ1-1; 9 bases match TRBD1. CDR3 length: 16 residues. CDR1 LNHDA and CDR2 SQIVND come from the germline V gene (reference sequence). V was pared by 5 bases and J by 0 bases, with 7 bases of the junction left unmatched. The CDR3 coding sequence is TGTGCCAGTAGTCAGGGACAGGGTGGGATGAACACTGAAGCTTTCTTT. Protein sequence: CASSQGQGGMNTEAFF.

This clone is a singleton in its sample. The rearrangement joins TRBV10-3 to TRBJ1-1; the match to TRBD1 covers 7 bases. The CDR3 covers 13 residues. The J segment lost 0 bases and the V segment lost 7 bases, leaving 2 bases of the junction unmatched. CDR1 and CDR2 (germline): ENHRY, SYGVKD. CDR3 in amino acids: CAIKGQLNTEAFF. The DNA of the CDR3 is TGTGCCATCAAGGGACAGTTGAACACTGAAGCTTTCTTT.

The chain carries TRBV30 and TRBJ1-4; possibly TRBD1 for D (6 bases). Germline lookup yields CDR1 GTSNPN and CDR2 SVGIG (reference sequence). V was cut by 1 base and J by 10 bases, with 16 bases left in between. This CDR3 comprises 14 residues. The chain's CDR3 is CAWSATGLPGKLFF. In DNA form, the CDR3 reads TGTGCCTGGAGTGCTACAGGGCTACCTGGAAAACTGTTTTTT.

The count of this clone is one. The V and J genes are TRBV4-1 and TRBJ1-4; the D is unclear. V was trimmed by 0 bases and J by 10 bases, leaving 18 bases between them. The germline V gene encodes CDR1 MGHRA and CDR2 YSYEKL. The CDR3 sequence is 16 residues long. In DNA form, the CDR3 reads TGCGCCAGCAGCCAAGAAGAAACCGTCGAGTCTGGAAAACTGTTTTTT. Amino acids: CASSQEETVESGKLFF.

This chain joins TRBV5-7 and TRBJ1-4; D uncertain. TRBV5-7 is an open reading frame, and its role is uncertain. The ends were cut back, 3 bases at V and 8 bases at J, with 14 bases in the middle. The CDR3 contains 14 residues. CDR3 nucleotides: TGTGCCAGCAGCTCGACGCGGAGTTCGGAAAAACTGTTTTTT. It yields the protein CASSSTRSSEKLFF.